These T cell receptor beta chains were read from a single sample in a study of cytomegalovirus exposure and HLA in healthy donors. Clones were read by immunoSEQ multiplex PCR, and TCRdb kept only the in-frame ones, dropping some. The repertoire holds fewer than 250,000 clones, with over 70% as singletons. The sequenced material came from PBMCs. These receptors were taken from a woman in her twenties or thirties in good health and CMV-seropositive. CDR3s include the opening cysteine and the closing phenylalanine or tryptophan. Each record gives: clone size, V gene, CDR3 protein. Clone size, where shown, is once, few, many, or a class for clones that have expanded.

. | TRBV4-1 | CASSQFDRASYEQYF
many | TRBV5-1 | CASSLAEGTGYTF
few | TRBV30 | CAWSVFRFTEAFF
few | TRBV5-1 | CASTSGRRTQAGDEQYF
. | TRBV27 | CASSLTWGYRNTGELFF
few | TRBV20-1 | CTSGGHTEAFF
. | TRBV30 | CAWSENDLFLPEKLFF
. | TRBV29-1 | CSVTPGQVFNEQFF
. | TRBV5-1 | CASSSGQGQETQYF
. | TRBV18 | CASSPRREGYTDTQYF
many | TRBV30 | CACSPGGWAGELFF
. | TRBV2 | CASSTGGQGYTEAFF
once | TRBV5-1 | CASSFEGTYNEQFF
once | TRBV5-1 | CASSSTSTSGIYEQYF
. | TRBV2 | CASSETVNTEAFF
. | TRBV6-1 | CASRRTQPQHF
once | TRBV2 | CASGELGIKGEKLFF
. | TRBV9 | CASSVVGEVIAEAFF
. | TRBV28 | CASSVTRSTDTQYF
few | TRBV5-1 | CASSLTGRREGVDGYTF
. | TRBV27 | CASSPRWVYEQYF
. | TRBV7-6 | CASSLTSTGVDAEAFF
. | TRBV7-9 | CASSLEAYRERSGYTF
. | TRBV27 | CASSSGGYLGEQYF
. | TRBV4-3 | CASSYLTGLNTEAFF
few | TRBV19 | CASSMQLAGDTQYF
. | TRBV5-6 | CASSFQGAYGYTF
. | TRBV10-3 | CAISEETGVRLGGTDTQYF
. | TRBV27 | CASSLFLLTGGYEQYF
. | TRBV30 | CAWSFLLGGSYEQYF
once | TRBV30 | CGAGRDEAFF
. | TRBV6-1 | CASVGQGGSQPQHF
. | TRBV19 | CASLGREDGYTF